The rows below give T cell receptor beta chains drawn from one sample of a study of blood T cell repertoires in COVID-19. TCRdb's copy holds only in-frame clones and misses some; the assay was immunoSEQ multiplex PCR. This table holds a few hundred thousand clones, 75% to 90% found once. What was sequenced was peripheral blood. The receptors were sampled from a woman in her thirties or forties who had recovered from COVID-19. CDR3s include the opening cysteine and the closing phenylalanine or tryptophan. D genes are given only for firm matches. Size values are once, few and many counts, or a class for expanded clones, and some rows have none.

>TRBJ2-2|TRBV6-6|-|-
CASSYSQGTGELFF
TGTGCCAGCAGTTACTCACAGGGAACCGGGGAGCTGTTTTTT
>TRBJ2-3|TRBV5-1|-|TRBD2
CASSWAGTSGGASTDTQYF
TGCGCCAGCAGCTGGGCCGGGACTAGCGGGGGGGCGAGCACAGATACGCAGTATTTT
>TRBJ2-5|TRBV7-2|-|-
CASSLDGVGALQETQYF
TGTGCCAGCAGCTTAGACGGAGTCGGCGCGCTCCAAGAGACCCAGTACTTC
>TRBJ2-5|TRBV9|-|TRBD2
CASSPQQRGVQETQYF
TGTGCCAGCAGCCCCCAACAGCGGGGGGTCCAAGAGACCCAGTACTTC
>TRBJ1-2|TRBV5-4|-|-
CASSLAGVKYGYTF
TGTGCCAGCAGCTTGGCAGGGGTAAAATATGGCTACACCTTC
>TRBJ2-3|TRBV28|-|TRBD2
CASKPWWLAGGRRTDTQYF
TGTGCCAGCAAGCCATGGTGGCTAGCGGGGGGGCGTAGGACAGATACGCAGTATTTT
>TRBJ1-1|TRBV19|-|-
CASSTDFHATEAFF
TGTGCCAGTAGTACCGACTTTCACGCGACTGAAGCTTTCTTT
>TRBJ1-1|TRBV3-1/TRBV3-2|-|-
CASSPSGGSTEAFF
TGTGCCAGCAGCCCTTCCGGGGGGAGCACTGAAGCTTTCTTT
>TRBJ2-2|TRBV29-1|-|-
CSARPGGGTGELFF
TGCAGCGCAAGGCCGGGGGGCGGCACCGGGGAGCTGTTTTTT
>TRBJ2-7|TRBV5-4|-|TRBD1
CASRGTGREQYF
TGTGCCAGCAGGGGGACAGGGCGCGAGCAGTACTTC
>TRBJ1-3|TRBV5-4|-|-
CASSLGEASTGNTIYF
TGTGCCAGCAGCCTGGGGGAGGCGAGCACTGGAAACACCATATATTTT
>TRBJ1-2|TRBV6-6|once|TRBD1
CASSSLMFGTGGIAHGYTF
TGTGCCAGCAGCTCGCTTATGTTCGGGACAGGGGGCATCGCCCATGGCTACACCTTC
>TRBJ1-1|TRBV2|-|TRBD1
CASSLGDRVLNTEAFF
TGTGCCAGCAGTCTAGGGGACAGGGTTTTGAACACTGAAGCTTTCTTT
>TRBJ2-3|TRBV9|-|TRBD2
CASSPGGGSTDTQYF
TGTGCCAGCAGCCCCGGGGGGGGCAGCACAGATACGCAGTATTTT
>TRBJ1-1|TRBV12-3/TRBV12-4|once|-
CASSLLIAEAFF
TGTGCCAGCAGTTTATTAATCGCTGAAGCTTTCTTT
>TRBJ2-2|TRBV5-1|-|TRBD2
CASSFGTKGTGELFF
TGCGCCAGCAGCTTCGGGACTAAGGGGACCGGGGAGCTGTTTTTT
>TRBJ1-4|TRBV2|-|-
CASSLGFGEKLFF
TGTGCCAGCAGTCTGGGCTTTGGGGAAAAACTGTTTTTT
>TRBJ2-1|TRBV24-1|-|TRBD2
CATSDPTSGTYNEQFF
TGTGCCACCAGTGACCCAACTAGCGGGACGTACAATGAGCAGTTCTTC
>TRBJ2-3|TRBV3-1/TRBV3-2|-|TRBD2
CASSQDRGSWGGRASDTQYF
TGTGCCAGCAGCCAAGACAGAGGTTCTTGGGGCGGGAGGGCCTCAGATACGCAGTATTTT
>TRBJ2-5|TRBV5-8|-|-
CASSLVEIPQETQYF
TGTGCCAGCAGCTTGGTGGAGATCCCTCAAGAGACCCAGTACTTC
>TRBJ2-2|TRBV6-1|-|TRBD1
CASSGRVDRVFAGELFF
TGTGCCAGCAGTGGCCGAGTTGACAGGGTTTTCGCCGGGGAGCTGTTTTTT
>TRBJ2-1|TRBV15|-|-
CATSSSDNEQFF
TGTGCCACCAGCAGTTCGGACAATGAGCAGTTCTTC
>TRBJ1-2|TRBV11-3|-|-
CASSLSTSNYGYTF
TGTGCCAGCAGCTTATCGACATCTAACTATGGCTACACCTTC
>TRBJ1-6|TRBV6-2/TRBV6-3|-|TRBD1
CASSYRPNDRAGHSPLHF
TGTGCCAGCAGTTACCGACCTAACGACAGGGCAGGTCATTCACCCCTCCACTTT
>TRBJ2-1|TRBV27|-|TRBD2
CASSLRLGLAGGSENEQFF
TGTGCCAGCAGTTTACGTTTGGGACTAGCGGGGGGGTCCGAAAATGAGCAGTTCTTC
>TRBJ1-2|TRBV11-2|-|-
CASSLSGTRGGGYTF
TGTGCCAGCAGCTTGTCCGGAACCCGGGGGGGCGGCTACACCTTC
>TRBJ2-1|TRBV19|-|TRBD1
CASSPVTGRGKFGEQFF
TGTGCCAGTAGCCCGGTAACGGGCAGGGGGAAGTTTGGCGAGCAGTTCTTC
>TRBJ1-4|TRBV5-1|-|TRBD1
CASSLDGQGGSF
TGCGCCAGCAGCTTGGATGGACAGGGGGGTTCTTTT
>TRBJ2-3|TRBV27|-|-
CASRGGRSGPGLDTQYF
TGTGCCAGCAGAGGGGGCCGGAGCGGGCCAGGACTAGATACGCAGTATTTT
>TRBJ1-1|TRBV5-1|once|TRBD1
CASNFGPGGSEAFF
TGCGCCAGCAATTTCGGTCCAGGGGGCTCTGAAGCTTTCTTT
>TRBJ1-1|TRBV30|once|TRBD1
CAWSLWDRGRTEAFF
TGTGCCTGGAGTTTATGGGACAGGGGGAGGACTGAAGCTTTCTTT
>TRBJ2-1|TRBV11-2|-|TRBD1
CASSLEGQGAKVEFF
TGTGCCAGCAGCTTAGAGGGACAGGGGGCGAAAGTTGAGTTCTTC
>TRBJ2-5|TRBV2|few|-
CASKIEAGETQYF
TGTGCCAGCAAAATCGAGGCTGGCGAGACCCAGTACTTC
>TRBJ2-3|TRBV5-6|-|-
CASSLWGSTDTQYF
TGTGCCAGCAGCTTGTGGGGCTCCACAGATACGCAGTATTTT
>TRBJ2-1|TRBV9|-|TRBD1
CASSVTAGGNNEQFF
TGTGCCAGCAGCGTAACGGCAGGGGGTAACAATGAGCAGTTCTTC
>TRBJ1-1|TRBV9|-|TRBD1
CASSVEGALEAFF
TGTGCCAGCAGCGTTGAGGGGGCCCTAGAAGCTTTCTTT
>TRBJ2-5|TRBV25-1|-|TRBD2
CASSETSGVKETQYF
TGTGCCAGCAGTGAGACTAGCGGGGTCAAAGAGACCCAGTACTTC
>TRBJ2-2|TRBV9|-|-
CASSVTPGSSTGELFF
TGTGCCAGCAGCGTGACCCCAGGCTCCTCGACGGGGGAGCTGTTTTTT
>TRBJ1-2|TRBV6-4|-|-
CASSDSTTNYGYTF
TGTGCCAGCAGTGACTCGACAACTAACTATGGCTACACCTTC
>TRBJ1-6|TRBV2|once|-
CASSGQQASYNSPLHF
TGTGCCAGCAGTGGACAGCAAGCCTCCTATAATTCACCCCTCCACTTT